What follows are 15 T cell receptor beta chains derived from one specimen sequenced in a study of T cell responses to AZD1222 COVID-19 vaccine. The data were produced by immunoSEQ multiplex PCR, yet TCRdb's version contains in-frame clones alone and is incomplete. This table has 190,000 or so clones, about 89% appearing once. The specimen was peripheral blood, collected 28 days after the second AZD1222 dose. Source of these receptors: an adult who received the AZD1222 COVID-19 vaccine.

This rearrangement joins TRBV28 to TRBJ1-6, with D unresolved. Germline lookup yields CDR1 MDHEN and CDR2 SYDVKM. Trimming removed 5 bases from V and 6 bases from J, with 14 bases in between. This CDR3 spans 15 amino acids. The CDR3 loop reads CASSGNRIFNSPLHF. DNA of the CDR3: TGTGCCAGCAGTGGGAATCGAATATTTAATTCACCCCTCCACTTT.

V is TRBV6-5 and J is TRBJ1-1, with D unresolved. Trimming stripped 4 bases from V and 7 bases from J, with 7 bases between. Germline assignment: CDR1 MNHEY and CDR2 SVGAGI. The CDR3 contains 11 residues. CDR3 residues: CASSSYYEAFF. The CDR3 bases are TGTGCCAGCAGTTCATATTATGAAGCTTTCTTT.

The J gene is TRBJ2-1, the V gene TRBV19, with a weak D call TRBD1 (6 bases). Between the trimmed V and J ends, which lost 9 bases and 6 bases, there was a span of 21 bases. The germline V gene encodes CDR1 LNHDA and CDR2 SQIVND (reference sequence). The CDR3 has 15 residues. The CDR3 sequence is CASTRAGAGRNEQFF. Written as DNA, the CDR3 is TGTGCCAGCACCCGGGCAGGGGCTGGGCGCAATGAGCAGTTCTTC.

This rearrangement joins TRBV12-3 or TRBV12-4 to TRBJ1-1; D unresolved. The V and J ends lost 3 bases and 6 bases respectively, with 8 bases between them. This CDR3 region has 12 residues. CDR3 sequence: CASSFGWAEAFF. The DNA of the CDR3 is TGTGCCAGCAGTTTTGGGTGGGCTGAAGCTTTCTTT.

V usage is TRBV11-3 and J usage is TRBJ2-1; 7 nucleotides agree with TRBD1. Trimming cost V 4 bases and J 0 bases; bases outside gene matches: 3. The length of the CDR3 is 15 residues. The germline V gene encodes CDR1 SGHNT and CDR2 YENEEA. CDR3 loop: CASSSSGGSYNEQFF. In nucleotides, the CDR3 is TGTGCCAGCAGCTCTTCAGGGGGCTCCTACAATGAGCAGTTCTTC.

This chain uses TRBV6-2 or TRBV6-3 with TRBJ2-7; D is undetermined. CDR1 MNHEY and CDR2 SVGEGT come from the germline V gene. The CDR3 spans 11 residues. Trimming pared 6 bases from V and 2 bases from J, leaving 5 bases between. The CDR3 bases are TGTGCCAGCAGCGATCCCTACGAGCAGTACTTC. It codes for CASSDPYEQYF.

V is TRBV19 and J is TRBJ2-1; 8 positions match TRBD2. This CDR3 comprises 15 residues. Looked up from germline, CDR1 is LNHDA and CDR2 is SQIVND (reference sequence). V trimming: 1 base; J trimming: 8 bases; junction bases outside the gene matches: 7. The CDR3 DNA is TGTGCCAGTAGTATAGGAGCCGGGAGGGTCGATGAGCAGTTCTTC. This gives the protein CASSIGAGRVDEQFF.

The CDR3, as DNA: TGTGCCAGCAGCTTGGCCGGTCGGGGGAACACTGAAGCTTTCTTT. Its protein product is CASSLAGRGNTEAFF. V and J are TRBV5-6 and TRBJ1-1; D is undetermined. Per germline, CDR1 SGHDT and CDR2 YYEEEE. V was trimmed by 0 bases and J by 1 base, leaving 10 bases between them. This CDR3 comprises 15 residues.

The chain couples TRBV5-5 to TRBJ1-5; 7 bases are a match to TRBD1. This CDR3 is built from 14 residues. V lost 1 base to trimming and J lost 3 bases; unmatched junction nucleotides: 1. Germline V gene data show CDR1 as SGHKS and CDR2 as YYEKEE (reference sequence). Here the CDR3 reads CASSLTGANQPQHF. CDR3 DNA: TGTGCCAGCAGCTTGACAGGGGCCAATCAGCCCCAGCATTTT.

The CDR3 sequence: CASSPRWTDTQYF. CDR3 nucleotides: TGTGCCAGCAGCCCCCGGTGGACAGATACGCAGTATTTT. This chain links TRBV14 with TRBJ2-3; D ambiguous. Per germline, CDR1 SGHDN and CDR2 FVKESK. With 4 bases removed from V and 3 bases from J, the gap between germline ends came to 8 bases. There are 13 residues in the CDR3.

V is TRBV7-6 and J is TRBJ2-2, with 8 bases that match TRBD1. V was clipped by 0 bases and J by 6 bases; unmatched bases: 9. CDR1 and CDR2 (germline): SGHVS, FNYEAQ. The CDR3 contains 17 residues. The CDR3 DNA is TGTGCCAGCAGCTTAGCCCTGGACAGGGATTCGTCCGGGGAGCTGTTTTTT. This encodes CASSLALDRDSSGELFF.

The V gene is TRBV4-2, the J gene TRBJ2-1, with TRBD2 matching 9 bases. Trimming took 1 base from V and 5 from J; bases not matched to a gene: 6. The length of the CDR3 is 16 residues. Germline assignment: CDR1 LGHNA and CDR2 YNFKEQ. CDR3 coding DNA: TGTGCCAGCAGCCAAGCCCCTAGCGGGAACCACAATGAGCAGTTCTTC. It codes for CASSQAPSGNHNEQFF.

The chain links TRBV9 to TRBJ2-7, with TRBD2 identical over 8 bases. Germline CDR1 is SGDLS and CDR2 is YYNGEE. With V trimmed by 2 bases and J by 2 bases, 9 bases remained unmatched. This CDR3 spans 16 amino acids. The CDR3 sequence is CASSVNVAGPTYEQYF. The CDR3 coding sequence is TGTGCCAGCAGCGTTAATGTAGCGGGGCCAACCTACGAGCAGTACTTC.

This chain links TRBV7-3 with TRBJ1-3, with TRBD1 as a possible D gene (5 bases). Trimming took off 5 bases at V and 2 bases at J, with 10 bases between the two ends. Germline V CDR1 and CDR2: SGHTA, FQGTGA. CDR3 length: 14 amino acids. This CDR3 is CASSPMGPGNTIYF. In DNA form, the CDR3 reads TGTGCCAGCAGCCCAATGGGGCCTGGAAACACCATATATTTT.

The chain carries TRBV6-5 and TRBJ1-4, with D possibly being TRBD1 (6 bases). CDR3 size: 12 residues. The V end was cut by 6 bases, the J end by 7 bases, with 9 bases between. Germline V gives CDR1 MNHEY, CDR2 SVGAGI. CDR3 residues: CASSQQGEKLFF. The DNA for the CDR3 is TGTGCCAGCAGCCAACAGGGTGAAAAACTGTTTTTT.